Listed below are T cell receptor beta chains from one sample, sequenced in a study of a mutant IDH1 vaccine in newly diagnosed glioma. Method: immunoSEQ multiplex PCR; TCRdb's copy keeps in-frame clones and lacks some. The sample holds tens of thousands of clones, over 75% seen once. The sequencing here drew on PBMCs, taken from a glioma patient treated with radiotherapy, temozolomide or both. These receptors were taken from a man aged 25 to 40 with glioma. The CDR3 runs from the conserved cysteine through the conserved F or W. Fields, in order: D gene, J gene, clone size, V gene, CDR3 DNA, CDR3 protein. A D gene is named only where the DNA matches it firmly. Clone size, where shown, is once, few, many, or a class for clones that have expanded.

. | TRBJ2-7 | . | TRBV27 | TGTGCCAGCAGTGCCTCAGGGCCAGGGGTATACGAGCAGTACTTC | CASSASGPGVYEQYF
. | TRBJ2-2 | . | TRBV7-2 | TGTGCCAGCAGCTTCCGGACAGAGGGCACCGGGGAGCTGTTTTTT | CASSFRTEGTGELFF
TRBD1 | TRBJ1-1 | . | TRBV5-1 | TGCGCCAGCAGGGGGCAGGGGGGACGGTGGAACACTGAAGCTTTCTTT | CASRGQGGRWNTEAFF
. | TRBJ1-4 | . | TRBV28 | TGTGCCAGCACCCCCGCTACAAGAGGGGGAAAACTGTTTTTT | CASTPATRGGKLFF
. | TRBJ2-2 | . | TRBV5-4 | TGTGCCAGCAGCTTCGGCACAGCCAACACCGGGGAGCTGTTTTTT | CASSFGTANTGELFF
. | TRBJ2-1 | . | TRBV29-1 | TGCAGCGTGCGACCCCCTTACAATGAGCAGTTCTTC | CSVRPPYNEQFF
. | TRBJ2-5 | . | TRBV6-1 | TGTGCCAGCAGTGAAGCGCACCGGGAGACCCAGTACTTC | CASSEAHRETQYF
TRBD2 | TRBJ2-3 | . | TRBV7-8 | TGTGCCAGCAGTAGCACGCGCGGGAGGTCGGTAGGTGATACGCAGTATTTT | CASSSTRGRSVGDTQYF
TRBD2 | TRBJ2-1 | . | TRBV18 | TGTGCCAGCTCAACCGGGACTAGCAGTACCTACAATGAGCAGTTCTTC | CASSTGTSSTYNEQFF
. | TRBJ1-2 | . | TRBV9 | TGTGCCAGCAGCCAAGGACAGAACTCCTATCTTTATGGCTACACCTTC | CASSQGQNSYLYGYTF
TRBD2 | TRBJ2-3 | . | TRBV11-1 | TGTGCCAGCAGTTCAAAGGGGCTAGCGGGACGGGATACGCAGTATTTT | CASSSKGLAGRDTQYF
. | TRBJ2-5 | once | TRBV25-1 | TGTGCCAGCAGTGAGGAGTTTTTGGGGGGGCCGTACCAAGAGACCCAGTACTTC | CASSEEFLGGPYQETQYF
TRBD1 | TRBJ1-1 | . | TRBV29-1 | TGCAGCGTTGTGACAGGGGTTAGCACTGAAGCTTTCTTT | CSVVTGVSTEAFF
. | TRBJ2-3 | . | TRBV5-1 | TGCGCCAGCGCCAATACGGGCACAGATACGCAGTATTTT | CASANTGTDTQYF
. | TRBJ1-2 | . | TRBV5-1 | TGCGCCAGCAGCACGGACAGTATTGCCGGTGGCTACACCTTC | CASSTDSIAGGYTF
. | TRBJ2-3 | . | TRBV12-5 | TGTGCTAGTGGTTTGGGACAAACCACAGATACGCAGTATTTT | CASGLGQTTDTQYF
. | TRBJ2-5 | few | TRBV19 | TGTGCCAGTAGTATCCAGGTCCAAGAGACCCAGTACTTC | CASSIQVQETQYF
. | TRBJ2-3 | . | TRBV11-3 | TGTGCCAGCAGCGGGCGACAGGAAACAGATACGCAGTATTTT | CASSGRQETDTQYF
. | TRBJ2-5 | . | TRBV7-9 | TGTGCCAGCAGCTTCTTTTCATTAGAGACCCAGTACTTC | CASSFFSLETQYF
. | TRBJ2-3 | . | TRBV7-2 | TGTGCCAGCAGCTTTCAAACGGCGCAGTATTTT | CASSFQTAQYF
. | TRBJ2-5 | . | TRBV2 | TGTGCCAGCAGCCTTCAAGAGACCCAGTACTTC | CASSLQETQYF
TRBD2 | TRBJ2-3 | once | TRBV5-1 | TGCGCCAGCAGCCGGGGACTAGCGGGGGAGTACACAGATACGCAGTATTTT | CASSRGLAGEYTDTQYF